The entry below gives a single T cell receptor (beta chain) sequence along with its context. This sample is drawn from a study of OX40 agonist ivuxolimab in advanced cancers. In the study overall: The patients received agonistic anti-OX40 (CD134) antibody ivuxolimab.

Only in-frame clones appear in the TCRdb table, and some are missing; sequencing was by immunoSEQ multiplex PCR. The sample records around 64,000 clones, about 93% being singletons. V gave up 4 bases and J gave up 8 bases; unmatched junction bases: 9. Germline V gene lookup returns CDR1 SGDLS and CDR2 YYNGEE. This CDR3 is built from 15 residues. This clonotype was sampled from an adult with an advanced solid tumor such as melanoma, head and neck, liver or kidney cancer. The sequences come from CD4+ or CD8+ T cells sorted from blood, collected in a trial of the OX40 agonist ivuxolimab. This chain links TRBV9 with TRBJ1-4, with TRBD1 identical over 9 bases. CDR3 sequence: CASSYTGGAREKLFF. CDR3 nucleotide sequence: TGTGCCAGCAGCTACACAGGGGGCGCGAGGGAAAAACTGTTTTTT.